This T cell receptor beta chain was captured by sequencing in a study of T cell responses to AZD1222 COVID-19 vaccine. The V and J ends lost 11 bases and 0 bases respectively, with 16 bases between them. The CDR3 runs 14 residues. Per germline, CDR1 MDHEN and CDR2 SYDVKM. Concerning this clone itself: Its antigen is not identified.

Generated by immunoSEQ multiplex PCR, the TCRdb table keeps only in-frame clones and is missing some. This sample yields 110,000 or so clones, of which approximately 90% are seen a single time; 7.1% belongs to the top ten. Study conclusions and caveats: The donors showed a predominance of white British ancestry and of females, with possible underestimation of clonal diversity. Repertoire samples came only from after the peak T cell response.

This chain uses TRBV28 with TRBJ1-2; possible D gene TRBD1, 5 bases. The input for sequencing was peripheral blood, taken 28 days after the second AZD1222 dose. The TCR was taken from an adult who received the AZD1222 COVID-19 vaccine. CDR3 sequence (DNA): TGTGCCGGACGTAGCGGGGGGGCTAACTATGGCTACACCTTC. Protein product: CAGRSGGANYGYTF.